These 8 T cell receptor beta chains originate from one sample sequenced in a study of shared clonotypes between healthy human individuals. Some clones are missing from TCRdb's copy, which holds only in-frame ones; the method was immunoSEQ multiplex PCR. The profile shows under 600,000 clones, 95% to 97% of them singletons. Input material: naive CD4+ T cells sorted from blood. Indicated subset: CD45RA+ positively selected. These receptor sequences come from a woman in her 30s in good health.

The rearrangement joins TRBV29-1 to TRBJ2-1; 7 positions agree with TRBD2. The V gene's germline CDR1 is SQVTM and CDR2 ANQGSEA. With 7 bases clipped from V and 11 bases from J, the junction kept 14 bases outside the gene matches. CDR3 size: 13 residues. CDR3 residues: CSASGRLAVKQFF. CDR3 nucleotide sequence: TGCAGCGCCTCGGGCCGACTAGCTGTAAAGCAGTTCTTC.

The chain links TRBV5-1 to TRBJ2-7, with TRBD2 identical over 9 bases. The CDR3 is made up of 14 amino acids. V shed 5 bases, J shed 6 bases, and the junction held 9 bases outside the gene matches. Germline V lookup: CDR1 SGHRS, CDR2 YFSETQ. The CDR3 sequence: CASSRGAGGVEQYF. The CDR3 DNA follows: TGCGCCAGCAGTCGGGGAGCGGGAGGAGTCGAGCAGTACTTC.

This clone was detected once. The chain carries TRBV5-1 and TRBJ2-1, with 13 nucleotides matching TRBD2. Germline CDR1 is SGHRS and CDR2 is YFSETQ. The CDR3 is made up of 19 amino acids. Germline trimming cut 0 bases from V and 7 bases from J; bases unmatched to any gene: 13. In DNA, the CDR3 is TGCGCCAGCAGCTTGGTCCCGGGACTAGCGGGAAAGCGGGGTAATGAGCAGTTCTTC. Protein sequence: CASSLVPGLAGKRGNEQFF.

This clone is a singleton in its sample. This sequence joins TRBV28 and TRBJ2-3, with 8 bases identical to TRBD2. From germline, CDR1 is MDHEN and CDR2 SYDVKM. The CDR3 runs 14 residues. The ends lost 5 bases at V and 6 bases at J; junction bases unmatched: 7. In nucleotides, the CDR3 is TGTGCCAGCAGTCCTGGGACTAGTGGGGATACGCAGTATTTT. This translates into CASSPGTSGDTQYF.

This CDR3 is CASSIEPGQGFSEQFF. The CDR3 region has the DNA TGTGCCAGTAGTATAGAACCGGGACAGGGGTTCAGTGAGCAGTTCTTC. The chain joins TRBV19 to TRBJ2-1; 10 nucleotides agree with TRBD1. This CDR3 is built from 16 residues. V dropped 0 bases and J dropped 9; count of bases not matched to a gene: 8. Germline loops: CDR1 LNHDA, CDR2 SQIVND (reference sequence). Filled out from reference TRBV19 and TRBJ2-1, the complete variable domain reads DGGITQSPKYLFRKEGQNVTLSCEQNLNHDAMYWYRQDPGQGLRLIYYSQIVNDFQKGDIAEGYSVSREKKESFPLTVTSAQKNPTAFYLCASSIEPGQGFSEQFFGPGTRLTVL.

The genes are TRBV6-5 and TRBJ2-7, with D unclear. CDR1 MNHEY and CDR2 SVGAGI come from the germline V gene. V was pared by 0 bases and J by 3 bases, with 12 bases between. This CDR3 region has 15 residues. The chain's CDR3 is CASSYSGSWYYEQYF. In DNA form, the CDR3 reads TGTGCCAGCAGTTACTCGGGATCTTGGTACTACGAGCAGTACTTC.

CDR3 protein: CASSRIEYEQYF. The DNA for the CDR3 is TGTGCCAGCAGCCGGATAGAATACGAGCAGTACTTC. This chain connects TRBV7-2 to TRBJ2-7; D gene uncertain. The V gene's germline CDR1 is SGHTA and CDR2 FQGNSA. Trimming took 5 bases from V and 4 from J, leaving 9 bases between them. The CDR3 is 12 amino acids.

The CDR3 DNA is TGTGCCAGCTCAATAGCGGGAACGAACACCGGGGAGCTGTTTTTT. Protein product: CASSIAGTNTGELFF. The chain has TRBV6-5 and TRBJ2-2, with 8 nucleotides matching TRBD2. The CDR3 is made up of 15 amino acids. Germline V CDR1 and CDR2: MNHEY, SVGAGI. V lost 8 bases, J lost 0 bases, and 5 bases stayed unmatched.